What follows are 6 T cell receptor beta chains derived from one specimen sequenced in a study of beta chain features in type 1 diabetes. Their antigen targets remain unknown. Expressed TCRB transcripts were sequenced because the isolated RNA had all been reverse transcribed beforehand. TCRdb's copy holds only in-frame clones and misses some; the assay was immunoSEQ multiplex PCR. This sample has roughly 220,000 clones, with more than 15% found just once. Study-wide points: Shortening that was moderate but significant affected the TCRB CDR3s of Type 1 diabetes patients in all four CD4+ subsets.

Sequencing input: naive CD4+ T cells from blood. These receptors all stem from a man aged 25 to 40 with type 1 diabetes.

The J gene is TRBJ1-1, the V gene TRBV5-1; D unresolved. Germline V gene data show CDR1 as SGHRS and CDR2 as YFSETQ. The CDR3 contains 14 residues. V lost 0 bases to trimming and J lost 2 bases, with 8 bases between them. The chain's CDR3 is CASSLDPTNTEAFF. The DNA for the CDR3 is TGCGCCAGCAGCTTGGATCCGACAAACACTGAAGCTTTCTTT.

For the CDR3, the DNA is TGTGCCTGGAGAAAGACACAGACTAATGAAAAACTGTTTTTT. Amino acid sequence: CAWRKTQTNEKLFF. This chain links TRBV30 with TRBJ1-4; no clear D. V was shortened by 3 bases and J by 2 bases, with 10 bases between the two germline ends. CDR1 is GTSNPN, CDR2 SVGIG, per germline (reference sequence). CDR3 length: 14 amino acids.

This clone has a handful of counts. V is TRBV14 and J is TRBJ2-1; D unresolved. This CDR3 comprises 15 residues. Trimming took 2 bases from V and 9 from J, leaving 17 bases between them. Germline V gives CDR1 SGHDN, CDR2 FVKESK. The CDR3 DNA is TGTGCCAGCAGCCAAAAAATGGTTGCGGTTTCTGAGCAGTTCTTC. Amino acids: CASSQKMVAVSEQFF.

Notes on this clone: Mismatch with germline at one junction end may stem from a read error. The chain couples TRBV4-1 to TRBJ2-7, with TRBD2 identical over 7 bases. The CDR3 sequence is 13 residues long. Germline CDR1 is MGHRA and CDR2 is YSYEKL. Here the CDR3 reads CASSQDRAGERYF. CDR3 bases: TGCGCCAGCAGCCAAGACAGGGCGGGGGAGCGGTACTTC.

This clone was counted between two and nine times. The J gene is TRBJ1-2, the V gene TRBV29-1; a weak D match, TRBD1 (5 bases). Trimming took off 2 bases at V and 9 bases at J, with 16 bases between the two ends. CDR1 and CDR2 from the germline V gene are SQVTM and ANQGSEA. CDR3 length: 13 amino acids. CDR3 loop: CSVEMLQVQRYTF. CDR3 nucleotide sequence: TGCAGCGTTGAAATGCTACAGGTTCAACGCTACACCTTC.

The chain recombines TRBV25-1 with TRBJ1-1; D gene ambiguous. V was pared by 4 bases and J by 0 bases, with 3 bases between. CDR3 size: 12 residues. Germline loops: CDR1 MGHDK, CDR2 SYGVNS. CDR3 protein: CASSVVNTEAFF. In DNA form, the CDR3 reads TGTGCCAGCAGTGTGGTGAACACTGAAGCTTTCTTT.